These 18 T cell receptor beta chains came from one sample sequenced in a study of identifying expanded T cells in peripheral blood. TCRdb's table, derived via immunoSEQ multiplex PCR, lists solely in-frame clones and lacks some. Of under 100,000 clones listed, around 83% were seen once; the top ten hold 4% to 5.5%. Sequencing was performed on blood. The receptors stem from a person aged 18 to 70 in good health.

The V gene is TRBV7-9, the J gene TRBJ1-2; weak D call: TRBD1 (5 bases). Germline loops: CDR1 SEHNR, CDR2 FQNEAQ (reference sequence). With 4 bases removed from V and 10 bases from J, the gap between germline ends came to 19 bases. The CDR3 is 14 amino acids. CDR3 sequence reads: CASSSSGGAGDYTF. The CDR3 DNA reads TGTGCCAGCAGCTCGAGTGGGGGTGCGGGTGACTACACCTTC.

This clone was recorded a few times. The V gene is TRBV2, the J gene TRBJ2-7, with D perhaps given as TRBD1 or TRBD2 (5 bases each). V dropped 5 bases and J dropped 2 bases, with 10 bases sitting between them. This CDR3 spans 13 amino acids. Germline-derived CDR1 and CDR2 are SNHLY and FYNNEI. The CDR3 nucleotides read TGTGCCAGCAGTAGACCGGGACCCTACGAGCAGTACTTC. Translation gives CASSRPGPYEQYF.

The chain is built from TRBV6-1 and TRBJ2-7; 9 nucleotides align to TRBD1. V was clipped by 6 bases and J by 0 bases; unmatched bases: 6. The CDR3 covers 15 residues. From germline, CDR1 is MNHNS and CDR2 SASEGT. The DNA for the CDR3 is TGTGCCAGCAGAGGGACAGGGATGCTCTCCTACGAGCAGTACTTC. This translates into CASRGTGMLSYEQYF.

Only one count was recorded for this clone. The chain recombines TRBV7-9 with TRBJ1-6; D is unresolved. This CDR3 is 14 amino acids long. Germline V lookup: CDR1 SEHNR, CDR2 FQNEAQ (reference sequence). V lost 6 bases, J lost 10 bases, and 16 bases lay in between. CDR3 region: CASSSTFKGSPLHF. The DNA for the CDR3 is TGTGCCAGCAGTTCTACATTTAAAGGGTCACCCCTCCACTTT.

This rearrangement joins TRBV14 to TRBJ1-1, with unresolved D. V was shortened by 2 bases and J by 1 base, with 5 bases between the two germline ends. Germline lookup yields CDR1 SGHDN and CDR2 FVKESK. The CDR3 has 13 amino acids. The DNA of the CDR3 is TGTGCCAGCAGCCAAAATACGAACACTGAAGCTTTCTTT. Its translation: CASSQNTNTEAFF.

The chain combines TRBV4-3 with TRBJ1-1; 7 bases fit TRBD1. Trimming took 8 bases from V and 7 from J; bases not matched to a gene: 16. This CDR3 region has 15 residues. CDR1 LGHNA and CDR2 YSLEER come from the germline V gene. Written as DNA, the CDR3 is TGCGCCAGCCGAACCTACGGGACAGCGGGGGATGAAGCTTTCTTT. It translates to CASRTYGTAGDEAFF.

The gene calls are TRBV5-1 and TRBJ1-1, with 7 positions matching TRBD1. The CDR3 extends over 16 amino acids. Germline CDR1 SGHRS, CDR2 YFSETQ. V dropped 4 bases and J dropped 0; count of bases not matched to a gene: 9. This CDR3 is CASSLAGQTMNTEAFF. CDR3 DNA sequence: TGCGCCAGCAGCCTCGCGGGACAGACCATGAACACTGAAGCTTTCTTT.

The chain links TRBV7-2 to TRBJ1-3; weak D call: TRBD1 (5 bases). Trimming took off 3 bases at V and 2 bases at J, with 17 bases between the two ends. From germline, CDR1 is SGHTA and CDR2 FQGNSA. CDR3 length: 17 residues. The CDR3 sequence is CASSFAQGRSPGNTIYF. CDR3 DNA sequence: TGTGCCAGCAGCTTTGCCCAGGGAAGGAGCCCTGGAAACACCATATATTTT.

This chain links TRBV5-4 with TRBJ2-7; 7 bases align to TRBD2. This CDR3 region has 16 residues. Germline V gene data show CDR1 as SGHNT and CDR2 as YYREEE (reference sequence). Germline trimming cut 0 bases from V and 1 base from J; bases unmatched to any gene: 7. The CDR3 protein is CASSLVRGGRSYEQYF. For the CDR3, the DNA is TGTGCCAGCAGCTTGGTGCGGGGCGGGAGATCCTACGAGCAGTACTTC.

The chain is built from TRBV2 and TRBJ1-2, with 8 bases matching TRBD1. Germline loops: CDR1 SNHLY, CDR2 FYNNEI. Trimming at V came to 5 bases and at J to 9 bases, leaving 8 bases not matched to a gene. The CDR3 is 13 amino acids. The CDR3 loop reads CASSYDRGRSYTF. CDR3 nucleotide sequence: TGTGCCAGCAGTTATGACAGGGGAAGGAGCTACACCTTC.

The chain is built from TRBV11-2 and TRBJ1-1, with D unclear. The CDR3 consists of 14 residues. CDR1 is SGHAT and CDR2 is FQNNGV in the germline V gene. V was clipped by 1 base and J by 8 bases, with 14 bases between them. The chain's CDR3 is CASSLVRERSEAFF. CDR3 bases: TGTGCCAGCAGCTTAGTGCGGGAACGGTCCGAAGCTTTCTTT.

CDR3 sequence reads: CASSLVSPYEQYF. The CDR3 coding sequence is TGCGCCAGCAGCTTGGTATCACCCTACGAGCAGTACTTC. The chain is built from TRBV5-1 and TRBJ2-7; D unresolved. Looked up from germline, CDR1 is SGHRS and CDR2 is YFSETQ. V lost 0 bases and J 2 bases, leaving 6 bases between the germline ends. The CDR3 contains 13 residues.

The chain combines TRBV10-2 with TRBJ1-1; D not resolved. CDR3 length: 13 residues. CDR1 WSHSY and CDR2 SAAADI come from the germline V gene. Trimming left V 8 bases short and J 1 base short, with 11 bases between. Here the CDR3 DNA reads TGCGCCAGCGGAATTCAGGAGAACACTGAAGCTTTCTTT. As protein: CASGIQENTEAFF.

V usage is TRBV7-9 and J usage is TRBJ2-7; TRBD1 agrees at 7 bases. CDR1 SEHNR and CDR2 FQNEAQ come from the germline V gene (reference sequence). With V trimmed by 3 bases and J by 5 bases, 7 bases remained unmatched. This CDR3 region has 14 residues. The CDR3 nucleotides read TGTGCCAGCAGCTTCACAGGGGCCCTCAACGAGCAGTACTTC. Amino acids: CASSFTGALNEQYF.

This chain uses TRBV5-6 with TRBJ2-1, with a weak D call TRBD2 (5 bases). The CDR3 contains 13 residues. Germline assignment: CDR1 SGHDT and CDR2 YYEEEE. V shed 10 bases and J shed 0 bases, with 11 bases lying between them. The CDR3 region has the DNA TGTGCCGGAAGTCGGGGCTCCTACAATGAGCAGTTCTTC. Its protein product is CAGSRGSYNEQFF.

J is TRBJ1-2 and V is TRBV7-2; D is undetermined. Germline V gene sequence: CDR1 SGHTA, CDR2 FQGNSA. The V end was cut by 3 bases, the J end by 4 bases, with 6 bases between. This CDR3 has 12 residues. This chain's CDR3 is CASSFVSYGYTF. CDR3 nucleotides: TGTGCCAGCAGCTTTGTGTCCTATGGCTACACCTTC. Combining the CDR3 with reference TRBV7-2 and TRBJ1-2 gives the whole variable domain GAGVSQSPSNKVTEKGKDVELRCDPISGHTALYWYRQSLGQGLEFLIYFQGNSAPDKSGLPSDRFSAERTGGSVSTLTIQRTQQEDSAVYLCASSFVSYGYTFGSGTRLTVV.

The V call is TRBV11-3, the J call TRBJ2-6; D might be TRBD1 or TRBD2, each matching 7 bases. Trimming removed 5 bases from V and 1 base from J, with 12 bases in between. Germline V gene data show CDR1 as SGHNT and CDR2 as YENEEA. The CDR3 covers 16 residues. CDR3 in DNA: TGTGCCAGCAGCGCGGGGGACAGTTCTGGGGCCAACGTCCTGACTTTC. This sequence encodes CASSAGDSSGANVLTF.

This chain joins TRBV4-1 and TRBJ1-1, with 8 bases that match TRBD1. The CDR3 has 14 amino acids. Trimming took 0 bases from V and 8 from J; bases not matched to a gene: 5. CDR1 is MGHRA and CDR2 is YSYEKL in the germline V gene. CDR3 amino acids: CASSQEGQASEAFF. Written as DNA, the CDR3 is TGCGCCAGCAGCCAAGAGGGACAGGCCAGCGAAGCTTTCTTT.